This T cell receptor (beta chain) is drawn from a study of T cell repertoires in cytomegalovirus infection. For the study at large: TCR beta signatures that were public indicated CMV infection and matching HLA type.

Per the germline V gene, CDR1 is LNHNV and CDR2 is YYDKDF (reference sequence). The CDR3 is 15 residues long. The V gene lost 0 bases and the J gene lost 3 bases, with 6 bases spanning the gap. Points on this clonotype: Its target is unknown.

TCRdb re-called the reads with MiXCR, one entry per CDR3 protein. Of about 920,000 distinct CDR3 sequences detected, around 29% appear once; the ten largest clones hold about 14%. The genes are TRBV15 and TRBJ1-6; no firm D call. Specimen: cultured CD8+ T cells from PBMCs, collected from culture after CMV antigen stimulation. This TCR came from a human donor in good health (CMV status not recorded). Some clones in this sample may be carry-over from other donors' samples. CDR3 coding DNA: TGTGCCACCAGCAGAGATAACAACTATAATTCACCCCTCCACTTT. This codes for CATSRDNNYNSPLHF.